The 17 T cell receptor beta chains in this list originate from one sample, sequenced in a study of OX40 agonist ivuxolimab in advanced cancers. The assay was immunoSEQ multiplex PCR, and TCRdb's table has in-frame clones only and misses some. This table holds 25,000 to 35,000 clones, roughly nine tenths found once. Sequencing used CD4+ or CD8+ T cells sorted from blood, obtained in a trial of the OX40 agonist ivuxolimab. The source is an adult with an advanced solid tumor such as melanoma, head and neck, liver or kidney cancer.

This chain links TRBV10-3 with TRBJ2-3; the D is unclear. Trimming shortened V by 0 bases and J by 2 bases, and 15 bases separated the two germline ends. The CDR3 sequence is 17 residues long. The V gene's germline CDR1 is ENHRY and CDR2 SYGVKD. The CDR3 region has the DNA TGTGCCATCAGTGAGTCGACGTACGGAGCCTACACAGATACGCAGTATTTT. Its protein product is CAISESTYGAYTDTQYF.

This chain joins TRBV19 and TRBJ1-1; no clear D gene. The V and J ends lost 5 bases and 0 bases respectively, with 7 bases between them. The CDR3 sequence is 13 residues long. Germline loops: CDR1 LNHDA, CDR2 SQIVND (reference sequence). The DNA of the CDR3 is TGTGCCAGTAGTCCTCAGATGAACACTGAAGCTTTCTTT. Translation: CASSPQMNTEAFF. Supplemented by reference TRBV19 and TRBJ1-1, the full variable domain reads DGGITQSPKYLFRKEGQNVTLSCEQNLNHDAMYWYRQDPGQGLRLIYYSQIVNDFQKGDIAEGYSVSREKKESFPLTVTSAQKNPTAFYLCASSPQMNTEAFFGQGTRLTVV.

This clone was recorded only once. The genes are TRBV18 and TRBJ1-5; TRBD1 matches at 7 bases. Looked up from germline, CDR1 is KGHSH and CDR2 is LQKENI. The CDR3 spans 14 residues. Trimming removed 5 bases from V and 7 bases from J; junction bases left unmatched: 8. CDR3 sequence reads: CASSTTGVTQPQHF. Written as DNA, the CDR3 is TGTGCCAGCTCAACCACAGGGGTGACGCAGCCCCAGCATTTT.

The chain has TRBV4-3 and TRBJ2-1; 15 nucleotides match TRBD2. The trim removed 0 bases at V and 4 bases at J, leaving 4 bases unmatched. Germline CDR1 reads LGHNA; CDR2 reads YSLEER. The CDR3 runs 18 residues. CDR3 amino acids: CASSQEGLAGGSYNEQFF. DNA of the CDR3: TGCGCCAGCAGCCAAGAGGGACTAGCGGGAGGAAGTTACAATGAGCAGTTCTTC.

V usage is TRBV27 and J usage is TRBJ2-7, with D hard to call. Per the germline V gene, CDR1 is MNHEY and CDR2 is SMNVEV (reference sequence). The CDR3 has 11 amino acids. The V end was cut by 3 bases, the J end by 6 bases, with 6 bases between. The CDR3 is CASSFRSEQYF. The CDR3, as DNA: TGTGCCAGCAGTTTTAGGAGCGAGCAGTACTTC.

This rearrangement joins TRBV4-1 to TRBJ2-1; 7 bases match TRBD2. With V trimmed by 3 bases and J by 7 bases, 9 bases remained unmatched. The germline V gene has CDR1 MGHRA and CDR2 YSYEKL. The CDR3 is made up of 15 amino acids. CDR3 sequence (DNA): TGCGCCAGCAGCCATAGCGGGCGCGCGGTGAATGAGCAGTTCTTC. Translated: CASSHSGRAVNEQFF.

The V call is TRBV9, the J call TRBJ2-7; TRBD1 matches at 10 bases. This CDR3 has 14 residues. Germline assignment: CDR1 SGDLS and CDR2 YYNGEE. V shed 3 bases and J 3 bases; nucleotides not matched to a gene: 3. The CDR3 here is CASSATGGIYEQYF. The CDR3 DNA is TGTGCCAGCAGCGCGACAGGGGGCATCTACGAGCAGTACTTC.

The rearrangement uses TRBV19 and TRBJ2-7; 10 bases agree with TRBD2. The V and J ends lost 6 bases and 7 bases, in that order; junction bases with no gene match: 15. Looked up from germline, CDR1 is LNHDA and CDR2 is SQIVND (reference sequence). The CDR3 contains 16 residues. The CDR3 nucleotides are TGTGCCAGTAGCCGGACTAGCGGACAACTACGGTCGGAGCAGTACTTC. This encodes CASSRTSGQLRSEQYF.

This chain links TRBV4-1 with TRBJ2-1; TRBD2 aligns across 8 bases. CDR1 MGHRA and CDR2 YSYEKL come from the germline V gene. With 3 bases clipped from V and 5 bases from J, the junction kept 9 bases outside the gene matches. The CDR3 contains 16 residues. The chain's CDR3 is CASSQVPGLGDNEQFF. The CDR3 nucleotides read TGCGCCAGCAGCCAGGTCCCGGGACTAGGGGACAATGAGCAGTTCTTC.

V and J are TRBV6-4 and TRBJ2-7, with D tentatively TRBD1 (6 bases). The V gene lost 2 bases and the J gene lost 5 bases, with 16 bases spanning the gap. Germline CDR1 reads MRHNA; CDR2 reads SNTAGT. This CDR3 has 15 residues. The CDR3 loop is CASSDAGGIQDEQYF. DNA of the CDR3: TGTGCCAGCAGTGACGCTGGGGGCATTCAGGACGAGCAGTACTTC.

The V call is TRBV5-6, the J call TRBJ1-3, with TRBD1 as a possible D gene (5 bases). This CDR3 spans 15 amino acids. Germline CDR1 is SGHDT and CDR2 is YYEEEE. The ends were cut back, 5 bases at V and 8 bases at J, with 20 bases in the middle. The CDR3 sequence is CASRGEVVFRDTIYF. DNA for the CDR3: TGTGCCAGCAGGGGTGAGGTGGTCTTCAGGGACACCATATATTTT.

The count of this clone is one. This chain connects TRBV27 to TRBJ2-1; 9 bases line up with TRBD2. The CDR3 contains 16 residues. After removal of 1 base from V and 8 bases from J, the junction contained 9 bases not matched to a gene. The germline gives CDR1 MNHEY, CDR2 SMNVEV (reference sequence). As DNA, the CDR3 is TGTGCCAGCAGTTTATGGGGGGCGGGAGGGCCTCATGAGCAGTTCTTC. Translating gives CASSLWGAGGPHEQFF.

This clone showed up just once. V is TRBV4-1 and J is TRBJ2-7, with 8 nucleotides matching TRBD2. Germline CDR1 MGHRA, CDR2 YSYEKL. This CDR3 is built from 16 residues. J gave up 5 bases and V 2 bases, and 11 bases lay outside the gene matches. The CDR3 region has the DNA TGCGCCAGCAGCCAAAGCCCAGCGGGAGTTCCCGACGAGCAGTACTTC. Protein product: CASSQSPAGVPDEQYF.

V gene TRBV6-6 combines with J gene TRBJ2-5, with 11 nucleotides matching TRBD2. The CDR3 length is 16 residues. Germline-derived CDR1 and CDR2 are MNHNY and SVGAGI (reference sequence). Losses at the gene ends were 2 bases for V and 5 bases for J; bases not matched to a gene: 7. CDR3 loop: CASSYILAGEGETQYF. The CDR3 nucleotides read TGTGCCAGCAGTTACATACTAGCGGGAGAGGGGGAGACCCAGTACTTC.

V usage is TRBV6-6 and J usage is TRBJ2-2; D is perhaps TRBD1 (6 bases). The CDR3 runs to 14 residues. Trimming stripped 7 bases from V and 2 bases from J, with 11 bases between. Germline V lookup: CDR1 MNHNY, CDR2 SVGAGI (reference sequence). CDR3 nucleotide sequence: TGTGCCAGCAACCCGGGACACAACACCGGGGAGCTGTTTTTT. Its translation is CASNPGHNTGELFF.

The CDR3 region has the DNA TGTGCCAGCAGCTATCTTCCTTATGGTGAAGCTTTCTTT. Translated, it gives CASSYLPYGEAFF. The J gene is TRBJ1-1, the V gene TRBV7-2; D ambiguous. The V gene's germline CDR1 is SGHTA and CDR2 FQGNSA. This CDR3 has 13 amino acids. Trimming took 4 bases from V and 7 from J, leaving 13 bases between them.

The chain links TRBV5-1 to TRBJ2-4; tentative D call: TRBD2 (5 bases). The CDR3 has 17 residues. Germline assignment: CDR1 SGHRS and CDR2 YFSETQ. Trimming left V 1 base short and J 0 bases short, with 14 bases between. The CDR3: CASSLSSRDLAKNIQYF. The DNA of the CDR3 is TGCGCCAGCAGCTTGAGTTCTCGGGATCTAGCCAAAAACATTCAGTACTTC.